This is a list of T cell receptor beta chains from one sample in a study of cytomegalovirus exposure and HLA in healthy donors. Libraries were prepared by immunoSEQ multiplex PCR; TCRdb keeps only in-frame clonotypes and omits some of them. The table records approximately 120,000 clones, roughly 70% of them present only once. Sequencing was done on a sample of PBMCs. The source is a man aged 35-49 years in good health and CMV-seropositive. Each CDR3 is given with its conserved first and last residue. The D gene is left open where the match is weak. Clone size appears in some rows only: once, few, many, or a class for an expanded clone.

D gene: TRBD1
V gene: TRBV2
CDR3 length: 13
clone size: NA
J gene: TRBJ2-4
CDR3 protein: CASRPGQGFIQAF
CDR3 DNA: TGTGCCAGCAGGCCGGGACAGGGGTTCATACAGGCCTTC

D gene: NA
V gene: TRBV11-3
CDR3 length: 17
clone size: NA
J gene: TRBJ2-2
CDR3 protein: CASSLVSRASNTGELFF
CDR3 DNA: TGTGCCAGCAGCTTAGTATCCAGGGCCTCGAACACCGGGGAGCTGTTTTTT

D gene: NA
V gene: TRBV7-8
CDR3 length: 14
clone size: once
J gene: TRBJ2-3
CDR3 protein: CASSLFSSTDTQYF
CDR3 DNA: TGTGCCAGCAGCTTATTCTCTTCCACAGATACGCAGTATTTT

D gene: TRBD1
V gene: TRBV5-5
CDR3 length: 14
clone size: few
J gene: TRBJ1-4
CDR3 protein: CASSLGTGDEKLFF
CDR3 DNA: TGTGCCAGCAGCTTAGGGACAGGGGATGAAAAACTGTTTTTT

D gene: TRBD2
V gene: TRBV5-4
CDR3 length: 13
clone size: NA
J gene: TRBJ2-1
CDR3 protein: CASSLQGGYEQFF
CDR3 DNA: TGTGCCAGCAGCTTGCAGGGAGGGTATGAGCAGTTCTTC

D gene: TRBD1
V gene: TRBV18
CDR3 length: 14
clone size: NA
J gene: TRBJ2-7
CDR3 protein: CASSLSPTGPEQYF
CDR3 DNA: TGTGCCAGCTCACTGTCTCCGACAGGGCCCGAGCAGTACTTC

D gene: NA
V gene: TRBV14
CDR3 length: 14
clone size: NA
J gene: TRBJ1-4
CDR3 protein: CASSVRGIGEKLFF
CDR3 DNA: TGTGCCAGCAGCGTAAGGGGAATCGGAGAAAAACTGTTTTTT

D gene: NA
V gene: TRBV9
CDR3 length: 16
clone size: NA
J gene: TRBJ2-1
CDR3 protein: CASSAFGSSAYNEQFF
CDR3 DNA: TGTGCCAGCAGCGCCTTCGGGTCGAGTGCCTACAATGAGCAGTTCTTC

D gene: NA
V gene: TRBV27
CDR3 length: 17
clone size: NA
J gene: TRBJ2-3
CDR3 protein: CASSTNHDRFFTDTQYF
CDR3 DNA: TGTGCCAGCAGCACGAATCACGACAGGTTCTTCACAGATACGCAGTATTTT

D gene: NA
V gene: TRBV6-1
CDR3 length: 14
clone size: NA
J gene: TRBJ2-1
CDR3 protein: CASKVAGGNNEQFF
CDR3 DNA: TGTGCCAGCAAAGTGGCAGGAGGAAACAATGAGCAGTTCTTC

D gene: NA
V gene: TRBV9
CDR3 length: 14
clone size: few
J gene: TRBJ2-2
CDR3 protein: CASNQDSNTGELFF
CDR3 DNA: TGTGCCAGCAACCAAGACAGCAACACCGGGGAGCTGTTTTTT

D gene: NA
V gene: TRBV7-9
CDR3 length: 18
clone size: few
J gene: TRBJ2-7
CDR3 protein: CASSLSDYGAGRSYEQYF
CDR3 DNA: TGTGCCAGCAGCTTAAGTGATTATGGGGCAGGGCGTTCCTACGAGCAGTACTTC

D gene: TRBD2
V gene: TRBV19
CDR3 length: 15
clone size: once
J gene: TRBJ2-3
CDR3 protein: CASSNGRESTDTQYF
CDR3 DNA: TGTGCCAGTAGTAATGGGCGGGAGTCGACAGATACGCAGTATTTT

D gene: TRBD2
V gene: TRBV5-8
CDR3 length: 16
clone size: few
J gene: TRBJ2-7
CDR3 protein: CASSLFSVRGTGEQYF
CDR3 DNA: TGTGCCAGCAGCCTATTTTCGGTGCGGGGGACGGGAGAGCAGTACTTC

D gene: NA
V gene: TRBV2
CDR3 length: 13
clone size: few
J gene: TRBJ2-5
CDR3 protein: CASSGGFSETQYF
CDR3 DNA: TGTGCCAGCAGCGGGGGATTTTCGGAGACCCAGTACTTC

D gene: NA
V gene: TRBV19
CDR3 length: 16
clone size: once
J gene: TRBJ2-7
CDR3 protein: CASSITQGRRSYEQYF
CDR3 DNA: TGTGCCAGTAGTATAACCCAGGGGAGAAGGTCCTACGAGCAGTACTTC

D gene: NA
V gene: TRBV27
CDR3 length: 14
clone size: NA
J gene: TRBJ1-5
CDR3 protein: CASSLGAANQPQHF
CDR3 DNA: TGTGCCAGCAGTTTAGGGGCAGCCAATCAGCCCCAGCATTTT

D gene: TRBD1
V gene: TRBV11-3
CDR3 length: 13
clone size: NA
J gene: TRBJ2-5
CDR3 protein: CASSSDRDQTQYF
CDR3 DNA: TGTGCCAGCAGCTCAGACAGGGATCAGACCCAGTACTTC